The source of this TCR beta chain is a study of a mutant IDH1 vaccine in newly diagnosed glioma. At the level of the study: Treated individuals were approximately 60% male and roughly 38% female, averaging roughly 39 years of age.

Time point indicated: week 35, safety follow-up. The investigators gave 300 ug of mutant IDH1 20-mer peptide in each vaccine dose, together with topical imiquimod. Scheduled for weeks 1, 3, 5, 7, 11, 15, 19 and 23, eight vaccinations were given to patients. New WHO grade 3 or 4 astrocytomas that were IDH1-mutant and ATRX-lost had been found in donors. Remarks on this clone: As yet, its antigen is unknown.

Points from the study as a whole: Pseudoprogression seemed unlinked to shifts in top peripheral T cell clonotypes.

J lost 1 base, V lost 3 bases, and 8 bases had no gene match. The CDR3 consists of 16 residues. CDR1 is SGDLS and CDR2 is YYNGEE in the germline V gene. Clones were sequenced by immunoSEQ multiplex PCR, and TCRdb holds only the in-frame ones, with some missing. The data show about 31,000 clones, roughly 78% seen once. Sequencing was performed on PBMCs, taken from a glioma patient whose treatment included an IDH1 peptide vaccine. The receptor comes from a woman between 40 and 55 years old with glioma. The J gene is TRBJ2-3, the V gene TRBV9; 7 bases are a match to TRBD2. The chain's CDR3 is CASSAWGGEGTDTQYF. In DNA, the CDR3 is TGTGCCAGCAGCGCTTGGGGGGGTGAGGGCACAGATACGCAGTATTTT. Combining the CDR3 with reference TRBV9 and TRBJ2-3 gives the whole variable domain DSGVTQTPKHLITATGQRVTLRCSPRSGDLSVYWYQQSLDQGLQFLIQYYNGEERAKGNILERFSAQQFPDLHSELNLSSLELGDSALYFCASSAWGGEGTDTQYFGPGTRLTVL.